This T cell receptor (beta chain) came from a study of T-cell reconstitution after alpha-beta-depleted transplantation in children (dated by TCRdb to about 2016). Regarding the complete study: Using TCR repertoire profiling, the study followed T-cell immune reconstitution in a quantitative way in children after TCRalphabeta/CD19-depleted allogeneic hematopoietic cell transplantation.

The library relied on PCR. The data were produced on an Illumina HiSeq 2500. TCR libraries were prepared with molecular barcoding, using unique molecular identifiers to normalize TCRbeta repertoire quantification. TCRdb reran the public reads through fastp at Q25 and MiXCR, keeping productive beta chains. Every entry covers one CDR3 protein and lists the most common genes and DNA from its rows. The table for this sample lists approximately 390,000 distinct CDR3 sequences; under 13% of them were counted only once. The ten most abundant clones make up roughly 5.1% of the sample. On this clonotype itself: This clone's antigen is unknown. It has no much larger one-base neighbor in the sample; base qualities were not kept.

The CDR3 spans 12 residues, from the cysteine through the phenylalanine. Here the CDR3 DNA is all that survives: 36 bases in frame from base 1. V lost 4 bases and J lost 2 bases, and the count of bases not matched to a germline gene is 2. From the germline V gene, CDR1 is SQVTM and CDR2 is ANQGSEA. The starting material was PBMCs from the stem cell graft donor, obtained from the stem cell graft. The sequence was obtained from a human donor who donated a stem cell graft to a child with acute myeloid leukemia. Recombination joined TRBV29-1 with TRBJ2-7, with 7 middle bases fitting TRBD1. For the CDR3, the sequence is CSVAGQTYEQYF. The DNA sequence is TGCAGCGTTGCGGGACAGACCTACGAGCAGTACTTC.